The 28 T cell receptor beta chains given below trace back to one sample, sequenced in a study of blood T cell repertoires in COVID-19. The protocol was immunoSEQ multiplex PCR, while the TCRdb copy is restricted to in-frame clones and leaves out a portion. The repertoire holds fewer than 250,000 clones, roughly 86% seen once, with 12% in the top ten. Sequencing used peripheral blood. Receptor source: a woman aged 40-49 years with acute or convalescent COVID-19.

This clone appeared a single time. The genes are TRBV9 and TRBJ2-1, with 10 bases aligning to TRBD2. V lost 0 bases to trimming and J lost 0 bases; unmatched junction nucleotides: 9. The CDR3 consists of 19 residues. CDR1 and CDR2 (germline): SGDLS, YYNGEE. This chain's CDR3 is CASSVAGIAGGPSYNEQFF. The DNA for the CDR3 is TGTGCCAGCAGCGTAGCCGGGATAGCGGGGGGCCCCTCCTACAATGAGCAGTTCTTC. Supplemented by reference TRBV9 and TRBJ2-1, the full variable domain reads DSGVTQTPKHLITATGQRVTLRCSPRSGDLSVYWYQQSLDQGLQFLIQYYNGEERAKGNILERFSAQQFPDLHSELNLSSLELGDSALYFCASSVAGIAGGPSYNEQFFGPGTRLTVL.

V usage is TRBV5-1 and J usage is TRBJ1-2; 11 bases map to TRBD1. V lost 5 bases, J lost 6 bases, and 3 bases stayed unmatched. Per the germline V gene, CDR1 is SGHRS and CDR2 is YFSETQ. The CDR3 loop spans 13 amino acids. As DNA, the CDR3 is TGCGCCAGCAGTCAGGACAGGGGGCATGGCTACACCTTC. Its protein product is CASSQDRGHGYTF.

The chain links TRBV2 to TRBJ2-1; maybe TRBD1 (5 bases). The CDR3 has 15 residues. V shed 4 bases and J shed 0 bases, with 10 bases lying between them. Germline CDR1 is SNHLY and CDR2 is FYNNEI. CDR3 protein: CASSGFQGSYNEQFF. The DNA of the CDR3 is TGTGCCAGCAGTGGATTTCAGGGCTCCTACAATGAGCAGTTCTTC.

This chain joins TRBV4-1 and TRBJ1-5; the match to TRBD1 covers 8 bases. From germline, CDR1 is MGHRA and CDR2 YSYEKL. Trimming removed 4 bases from V and 2 bases from J; junction bases left unmatched: 7. CDR3 length equals 16 residues. The CDR3 protein is CASSRDPQGGNQPQHF. CDR3 nucleotides: TGCGCCAGCAGCCGCGACCCACAGGGGGGCAATCAGCCCCAGCATTTT.

This sequence joins TRBV19 and TRBJ2-3; no reliable D call. Trimming cost V 6 bases and J 0 bases, with 7 bases left between them. CDR1 and CDR2 (germline): LNHDA, SQIVND (reference sequence). The CDR3 is made up of 13 amino acids. CDR3 amino acids: CASSPSSTDTQYF. CDR3 coding DNA: TGTGCCAGTAGCCCCTCTAGCACAGATACGCAGTATTTT.

CDR3 bases: TGTGCCAGTAGTTACAGGGGCTCCTACGAGCAGTACTTC. Amino acid sequence: CASSYRGSYEQYF. The chain links TRBV19 to TRBJ2-7, with 7 positions matching TRBD1. The V and J ends lost 5 bases and 0 bases, in that order; junction bases with no gene match: 1. This CDR3 contains 13 residues. Germline assignment: CDR1 LNHDA and CDR2 SQIVND (reference sequence). The variable domain in full, completed from reference TRBV19 and TRBJ2-7, reads DGGITQSPKYLFRKEGQNVTLSCEQNLNHDAMYWYRQDPGQGLRLIYYSQIVNDFQKGDIAEGYSVSREKKESFPLTVTSAQKNPTAFYLCASSYRGSYEQYFGPGTRLTVT.

This clone was recorded a few times. The J gene is TRBJ1-3, the V gene TRBV5-6; D call uncertain. Trimming stripped 4 bases from V and 0 bases from J, with 8 bases between. The CDR3 loop spans 14 amino acids. The V gene's germline CDR1 is SGHDT and CDR2 YYEEEE. The CDR3 reads CASSPTSSGNTIYF. The CDR3 DNA follows: TGTGCCAGCAGCCCAACAAGCTCTGGAAACACCATATATTTT.

V and J are TRBV6-5 and TRBJ1-1; weak D call: TRBD1 (6 bases). Germline-derived CDR1 and CDR2 are MNHEY and SVGAGI. CDR3 length: 14 amino acids. V lost 5 bases to trimming and J lost 7 bases, with 17 bases between them. DNA for the CDR3: TGTGCCAGCAGTCCGAACAGGGATGTTAATGAAGCTTTCTTT. Translating gives CASSPNRDVNEAFF.

V gene TRBV5-1 combines with J gene TRBJ1-5; a possible D gene is TRBD1 (5 bases). V gave up 7 bases and J gave up 0 bases, with 8 bases separating them. Germline V gives CDR1 SGHRS, CDR2 YFSETQ. This CDR3 is 13 amino acids long. CDR3 sequence reads: CASRQSSNQPQHF. CDR3 DNA: TGCGCCAGCCGACAGAGTAGCAATCAGCCCCAGCATTTT.

This clone was seen many times. V is TRBV9 and J is TRBJ2-2, with D possibly matching TRBD2 (6 bases). The CDR3 runs 14 residues. The ends were cut back, 3 bases at V and 5 bases at J, with 11 bases in the middle. CDR1 and CDR2 (germline): SGDLS, YYNGEE. CDR3 in DNA: TGTGCCAGCAGCGCCTTTGGGGGGACCGGGGAGCTGTTTTTT. This gives the protein CASSAFGGTGELFF.

The table lists this clone with a count of one. V and J are TRBV4-2 and TRBJ2-7, with a possible D match to TRBD2 (5 bases). The CDR3 loop spans 13 amino acids. Between the trimmed V and J ends, which lost 4 bases and 3 bases, there was a span of 10 bases. The V gene's germline CDR1 is LGHNA and CDR2 YNFKEQ. The DNA of the CDR3 is TGTGCCAGCAGCCTGGGTGAGGGCTACGAGCAGTACTTC. This translates into CASSLGEGYEQYF.

The chain carries TRBV6-5 and TRBJ1-2; TRBD1 matches at 9 bases. CDR1 and CDR2 from the germline V gene are MNHEY and SVGAGI. J gave up 6 bases and V 7 bases, and 9 bases lay outside the gene matches. This CDR3 is 14 amino acids long. The DNA for the CDR3 is TGTGCCAGCACCGTCGGGACAGGGAGAGATGGCTACACCTTC. This gives the protein CASTVGTGRDGYTF.

V usage is TRBV7-2 and J usage is TRBJ2-7; 7 bases match TRBD2. In germline, CDR1 is SGHTA, CDR2 FQGNSA. CDR3 size: 12 residues. With V trimmed by 0 bases and J by 8 bases, 1 base remained unmatched. The CDR3: CASSLAREKQYF. As DNA, the CDR3 is TGTGCCAGCAGCTTAGCGCGGGAGAAGCAGTACTTC.

CDR3 in amino acids: CASTEAPPMAGHQPQHF. DNA for the CDR3: TGTGCCAGCACCGAAGCCCCACCGATGGCTGGGCATCAGCCCCAGCATTTT. J is TRBJ1-5 and V is TRBV6-1; the D is unclear. V lost 7 bases and J 5 bases, leaving 24 bases between the germline ends. This CDR3 is 17 amino acids long. Germline CDR1 is MNHNS and CDR2 is SASEGT.

The chain links TRBV7-2 to TRBJ2-2; maybe TRBD1 (6 bases). Trimming removed 8 bases from V and 1 base from J, with 11 bases in between. Germline V gives CDR1 SGHTA, CDR2 FQGNSA. CDR3 length: 14 amino acids. This CDR3 reads CASHLTGNTGELFF. CDR3 sequence (DNA): TGTGCCAGCCACTTGACAGGGAACACCGGGGAGCTGTTTTTT.

The chain combines TRBV30 with TRBJ1-5; 7 nucleotides line up with TRBD1. V gave up 3 bases and J gave up 4 bases; unmatched junction bases: 3. CDR3 length: 13 amino acids. Germline V lookup: CDR1 GTSNPN, CDR2 SVGIG (reference sequence). The CDR3: CAWSHRGNQPQHF. The CDR3 DNA is TGTGCCTGGAGCCACAGGGGTAATCAGCCCCAGCATTTT.

A few counts support this clone. The CDR3 here is CASRNRGGRSTDTQYF. The CDR3 DNA sequence: TGTGCCAGCCGAAACCGCGGGGGACGTAGCACAGATACGCAGTATTTT. The chain employs TRBV3-1 (or the pseudogene TRBV3-2) and TRBJ2-3; the match to TRBD2 covers 7 bases. The ends lost 8 bases at V and 0 bases at J; junction bases unmatched: 11. CDR1 is LGHDT, CDR2 YNNKEL, per germline (reference sequence). This CDR3 has 16 residues.

This chain connects TRBV7-8 to TRBJ2-7, with 12 positions matching TRBD2. The CDR3 runs to 15 residues. V was clipped by 3 bases and J by 1 base; unmatched bases: 1. Germline V gives CDR1 SGHVS, CDR2 FQNEAQ. CDR3 in DNA: TGTGCCAGCAGCTTTGGACTAGCGGGGTCCTACGAGCAGTACTTC. Its translation: CASSFGLAGSYEQYF.

This rearrangement joins TRBV4-1 to TRBJ1-1; the D gene is possibly TRBD1 (6 bases). The germline V and J ends were trimmed by 4 bases and 0 bases, with 15 bases remaining between them. From germline, CDR1 is MGHRA and CDR2 YSYEKL. CDR3 length: 16 amino acids. The CDR3 protein is CASSLPPGTMNTEAFF. The CDR3 DNA reads as TGCGCCAGCAGCCTCCCCCCCGGGACAATGAACACTGAAGCTTTCTTT.

The rearrangement uses TRBV30 and TRBJ2-3; weak D call: TRBD2 (5 bases). CDR1 and CDR2 (germline): GTSNPN, SVGIG (reference sequence). Between the trimmed V and J ends, which lost 0 bases and 4 bases, there was a span of 8 bases. The CDR3 is 13 amino acids. CDR3 in DNA: TGTGCCTGGAGTGTACTAGTGTCAGATACGCAGTATTTT. Translating it yields CAWSVLVSDTQYF.

This clone was found a few times. The chain combines TRBV19 with TRBJ1-2, with 11 bases lining up with TRBD1. The junction had 3 bases not matched to a gene; V was cut back by 8 bases and J by 4 bases. Germline CDR1 and CDR2: LNHDA and SQIVND (reference sequence). The CDR3 has 13 amino acids. DNA for the CDR3: TGTGCCAGTCGGACAGGGGGCATCTATGGCTACACCTTC. It encodes CASRTGGIYGYTF. The full variable domain, completed using reference TRBV19 and TRBJ1-2, is DGGITQSPKYLFRKEGQNVTLSCEQNLNHDAMYWYRQDPGQGLRLIYYSQIVNDFQKGDIAEGYSVSREKKESFPLTVTSAQKNPTAFYLCASRTGGIYGYTFGSGTRLTVV.

This chain uses TRBV10-3 with TRBJ2-3; TRBD2 agrees at 8 bases. Germline CDR1 reads ENHRY; CDR2 reads SYGVKD. This CDR3 has 14 residues. J lost 0 bases, V lost 7 bases, and 3 bases had no gene match. The CDR3 loop is CAINREGSTDTQYF. In DNA, the CDR3 is TGTGCCATCAATCGGGAGGGGAGCACAGATACGCAGTATTTT.

The CDR3 here is CASRRIDRNEQYF. CDR3 DNA sequence: TGTGCCAGCAGGAGGATCGACAGAAACGAGCAGTACTTC. The chain carries TRBV27 and TRBJ2-7; a possible D gene is TRBD1 (5 bases). The length of the CDR3 is 13 residues. From germline, CDR1 is MNHEY and CDR2 SMNVEV (reference sequence). The V and J ends lost 6 bases and 5 bases respectively, with 14 bases between them.

This clone has more than one count but fewer than ten. The genes are TRBV7-2 and TRBJ1-6; D remains ambiguous. Germline-derived CDR1 and CDR2 are SGHTA and FQGNSA. V was shortened by 2 bases and J by 7 bases, with 15 bases between the two germline ends. This CDR3 is 16 amino acids long. The CDR3 reads CASSLYGRGPNSPLHF. CDR3 DNA: TGTGCCAGCAGCTTATACGGCCGCGGCCCCAATTCACCCCTCCACTTT.

In its sample, this clone was seen many times. DNA of the CDR3: TGTGCCAGCAGCCGGGATCTCAATCAGCCCCAGCATTTT. Its protein product is CASSRDLNQPQHF. This rearrangement joins TRBV12-3 or TRBV12-4 to TRBJ1-5; D is unclear. This CDR3 is 13 amino acids long. Trimming stripped 6 bases from V and 3 bases from J, with 9 bases between.

The V call is TRBV6-2 or TRBV6-3, the J call TRBJ2-1; 14 bases are shared with TRBD2. V shed 0 bases and J 9 bases; nucleotides not matched to a gene: 4. The germline CDR1 and CDR2 sequences are MNHEY and SVGEGT. The CDR3 extends over 16 amino acids. The CDR3 here is CASSYSTSGGAGEQFF. The CDR3 DNA reads as TGTGCCAGCAGTTACTCGACTAGCGGGGGGGCAGGTGAGCAGTTCTTC.

CDR3 sequence (DNA): TGTGCCAGCAGCGTAGAGTCTAGCGGACGCACAGATACGCAGTATTTT. This sequence encodes CASSVESSGRTDTQYF. The chain joins TRBV9 to TRBJ2-3, with 7 bases matching TRBD2. Germline loops: CDR1 SGDLS, CDR2 YYNGEE. The CDR3 contains 16 residues. With 0 bases clipped from V and 1 base from J, the junction kept 5 bases outside the gene matches.

The rearrangement joins TRBV12-5 to TRBJ1-1, with TRBD1 matching over 8 bases. Germline V gene lookup returns CDR1 LGHNT and CDR2 FRNRAP. This CDR3 spans 18 amino acids. J was trimmed by 1 base and V by 2 bases; bases with no gene match: 12. CDR3 protein: CASGLKTGTGGRNTEAFF. The DNA for the CDR3 is TGTGCTAGTGGTTTGAAAACCGGGACAGGCGGTAGGAACACTGAAGCTTTCTTT.